This entry lists 7 T cell receptor beta chains sequenced from one sample in a study of T cells after yellow fever vaccination. TCRdb used MiXCR to reprocess the 5' RACE reads, holding one entry per CDR3 protein. This table holds about 110,000 distinct CDR3 sequences, 8.4% found once. The sample in question was CD8+ T cells sorted from PBMCs, obtained 45 days after the yellow fever booster vaccination. The receptors derive from a man aged 30 to 39 who received the YFV17D yellow fever vaccine.

This chain joins TRBV12-3 or TRBV12-4 and TRBJ2-2, with D unclear. The CDR3 runs 16 residues. V dropped 2 bases and J dropped 1 base, with 11 bases sitting between them. The CDR3 region is CASSLRLDRNTGELFF. CDR3 nucleotide sequence: TGTGCCAGCAGTTTACGTTTGGACCGGAACACCGGGGAGCTGTTTTTT.

This clonotype was seen at least ten times. The rearrangement links TRBV20-1 to TRBJ2-1; 13 bases fit TRBD2. The germline CDR1 and CDR2 sequences are DFQATT and SNEGSKA (reference sequence). CDR3 length equals 14 residues. J was trimmed by 9 bases and V by 2 bases; bases with no gene match: 4. The chain's CDR3 is CSARPGLAGFEQFF. CDR3 nucleotide sequence: TGCAGTGCTAGACCGGGACTAGCGGGATTTGAGCAGTTCTTC.

This clonotype was picked up many times. The chain recombines TRBV12-3 or TRBV12-4 with TRBJ2-5; a possible D gene is TRBD1 (6 bases). The CDR3 runs 13 residues. V was trimmed by 5 bases and J by 2 bases, leaving 9 bases between them. The CDR3: CASSLGQQETQYF. For the CDR3, the DNA is TGTGCCAGCAGTCTAGGACAGCAAGAGACCCAGTACTTC.

This clonotype was counted ten times or more. This rearrangement joins TRBV6-9 to TRBJ2-7, with no clear D. The CDR3 is 13 residues long. Trimming shortened V by 2 bases and J by 3 bases, and 8 bases separated the two germline ends. Germline V gene data show CDR1 as MNHGY and CDR2 as SVAAGI. CDR3 nucleotide sequence: TGTGCCAGCAGTTATCTGGGCAACTACGAGCAGTACTTC. This encodes CASSYLGNYEQYF.

A few counts support this clonotype. The rearrangement uses TRBV6-1 and TRBJ2-3, with TRBD1 identical over 7 bases. Germline V lookup: CDR1 MNHNS, CDR2 SASEGT. Trimming cost V 6 bases and J 0 bases; bases outside gene matches: 12. This CDR3 is 17 amino acids long. This chain's CDR3 is CASRRLGAGGSTDTQYF. The CDR3, as DNA: TGTGCCAGCAGGCGACTCGGAGCAGGGGGAAGCACAGATACGCAGTATTTT.

This clonotype was counted a few times. The gene calls are TRBV11-1 and TRBJ2-2; TRBD2 agrees at 15 bases. V shed 5 bases, J shed 2 bases, and the junction held 6 bases outside the gene matches. This CDR3 spans 18 amino acids. The germline CDR1 and CDR2 sequences are SGHAT and FQDESV (reference sequence). The CDR3 bases are TGTGCCAGCAGCGCCGGGACTAGCGGGGGGCTTAACACCGGGGAGCTGTTTTTT. Its protein is CASSAGTSGGLNTGELFF. Looking up the rest from reference TRBV11-1 and TRBJ2-2 gives the full variable domain: EAEVAQSPRYKITEKSQAVAFWCDPISGHATLYWYRQILGQGPELLVQFQDESVVDDSQLPKDRFSAERLKGVDSTLKIQPAELGDSAMYLCASSAGTSGGLNTGELFFGEGSRLTVL.

The chain uses TRBV6-5 and TRBJ2-1; 14 bases match TRBD2. The germline V gene encodes CDR1 MNHEY and CDR2 SVGAGI. Trimming removed 4 bases from V and 9 bases from J; junction bases left unmatched: 5. The CDR3 runs 15 residues. DNA for the CDR3: TGTGCCAGCAGTTCCGGGACTAGCGGGAGTTTTGAGCAGTTCTTC. Translating it yields CASSSGTSGSFEQFF.